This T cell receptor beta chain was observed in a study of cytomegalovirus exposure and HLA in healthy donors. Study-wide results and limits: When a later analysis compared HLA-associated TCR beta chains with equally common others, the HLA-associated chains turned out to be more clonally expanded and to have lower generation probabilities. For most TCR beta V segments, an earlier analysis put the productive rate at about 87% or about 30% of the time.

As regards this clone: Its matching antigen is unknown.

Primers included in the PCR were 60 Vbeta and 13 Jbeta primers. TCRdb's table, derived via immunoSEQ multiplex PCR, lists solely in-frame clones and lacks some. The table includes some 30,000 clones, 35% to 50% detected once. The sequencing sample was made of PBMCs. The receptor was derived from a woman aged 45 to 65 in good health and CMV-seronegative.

The CDR3 sequence is CASSQEASGRTNTGELFF. As DNA, the CDR3 is TGCGCCAGCAGCCAAGAGGCTAGCGGGAGGACGAACACCGGGGAGCTGTTTTTT. The genes are TRBV4-1 and TRBJ2-2; 11 bases agree with TRBD2. CDR3 length: 18 amino acids. Trimming at V came to 0 bases and at J to 0 bases, leaving 3 bases not matched to a gene. CDR1 is MGHRA, CDR2 YSYEKL, per germline.